A single sample is the source of the 14 T cell receptor beta chains below, sequenced in a study of long-term antiretroviral therapy in people with HIV. Survey-level immunoSEQ v3.0 assays were run. TCRdb's table, derived via immunoSEQ multiplex PCR, lists solely in-frame clones and lacks some. Altogether about 39,000 clones are present, 86% being singletons, with the ten largest covering around 4%. The input for sequencing was unsorted PBMCs, taken 1.2 years after starting antiretroviral therapy. The receptors derive from a woman in her fifties or sixties with HIV.

This CDR3 reads CASSLLQGNTGELFF. In nucleotides, the CDR3 is TGCGCCAGCAGCTTGCTACAGGGGAACACCGGGGAGCTGTTTTTT. The chain recombines TRBV5-1 with TRBJ2-2; perhaps TRBD1 as D (6 bases). With 1 base removed from V and 1 base from J, the gap between germline ends came to 8 bases. CDR3 length equals 15 residues. The germline CDR1 and CDR2 sequences are SGHRS and YFSETQ.

The chain uses TRBV29-1 and TRBJ2-1, with D possibly being TRBD1 (7 bases). The CDR3 loop spans 12 amino acids. Germline V gene data show CDR1 as SQVTM and CDR2 as ANQGSEA. The CDR3 protein is CSQGGAYNEQFF. CDR3 nucleotides: TGCAGTCAGGGGGGCGCCTACAATGAGCAGTTCTTC.

This rearrangement joins TRBV5-1 to TRBJ1-6; 9 nucleotides line up with TRBD1. The CDR3 spans 18 residues. The germline CDR1 and CDR2 sequences are SGHRS and YFSETQ. V dropped 4 bases and J dropped 0; count of bases not matched to a gene: 8. The CDR3 loop is CASSEQTGGGSYNSPLHF. In nucleotides, the CDR3 is TGCGCCAGCAGCGAACAGACAGGGGGTGGCTCCTATAATTCACCCCTCCACTTT.

The V and J genes are TRBV7-6 and TRBJ1-6; D not certain. Germline CDR1 is SGHVS and CDR2 is FNYEAQ. The CDR3 loop spans 16 amino acids. Trimming cost V 1 base and J 2 bases, with 9 bases left between them. CDR3 sequence: CASSLVGRPYNSPLHF. In DNA, the CDR3 is TGTGCCAGCAGCTTAGTCGGCAGACCCTATAATTCACCCCTCCACTTT.

The genes are TRBV7-2 and TRBJ2-5; unclear D gene. Trimming took off 2 bases at V and 5 bases at J, with 6 bases between the two ends. This CDR3 region has 12 residues. Germline V gene data show CDR1 as SGHTA and CDR2 as FQGNSA. In DNA, the CDR3 is TGTGCCAGCAGCTTAAGCAGGGAGACCCAGTACTTC. It encodes CASSLSRETQYF.

The V gene is TRBV6-1, the J gene TRBJ1-1; possible D gene TRBD1, 6 bases. The germline CDR1 and CDR2 sequences are MNHNS and SASEGT. This CDR3 has 14 amino acids. The V and J ends lost 3 bases and 1 base respectively, with 9 bases between them. CDR3 coding DNA: TGTGCCAGCAGTGACAGGGGTCAGAACACTGAAGCTTTCTTT. It specifies CASSDRGQNTEAFF.

This chain uses TRBV4-2 with TRBJ1-1; possible D gene TRBD1, 5 bases. Germline CDR1 is LGHNA and CDR2 is YNFKEQ. V lost 0 bases, J lost 0 bases, and 8 bases lay in between. This CDR3 contains 15 residues. CDR3 in amino acids: CASSQEGHLNTEAFF. The DNA of the CDR3 is TGTGCCAGCAGCCAAGAAGGACACTTGAACACTGAAGCTTTCTTT.

This chain connects TRBV10-2 to TRBJ2-7, with D hard to call. CDR1 is WSHSY and CDR2 is SAAADI in the germline V gene. This CDR3 has 13 amino acids. Trimming left V 2 bases short and J 2 bases short, with 7 bases between. The CDR3 loop reads CASSETVPYEQYF. The CDR3 region has the DNA TGCGCCAGCAGTGAGACTGTCCCCTACGAGCAGTACTTC.

The chain couples TRBV2 to TRBJ2-7, with D uncertain. The V and J ends lost 6 bases and 4 bases respectively, with 13 bases between them. The CDR3 has 13 residues. CDR1 is SNHLY, CDR2 FYNNEI, per germline. The CDR3 loop reads CASRPQSLYEQYF. In DNA, the CDR3 is TGTGCCAGCAGGCCCCAGAGCCTTTACGAGCAGTACTTC.

The gene calls are TRBV11-2 and TRBJ2-5; no clear D gene. V lost 5 bases, J lost 6 bases, and 7 bases lay in between. This CDR3 has 11 amino acids. The germline V gene has CDR1 SGHAT and CDR2 FQNNGV. This chain's CDR3 is CASSEKQTQYF. CDR3 DNA: TGTGCCAGCAGCGAGAAACAGACCCAGTACTTC.

The chain links TRBV15 to TRBJ2-4; no clear D. This CDR3 contains 19 residues. Trimming shortened V by 3 bases and J by 1 base, and 22 bases separated the two germline ends. Germline lookup yields CDR1 LNHNV and CDR2 YYDKDF (reference sequence). The CDR3 bases are TGTGCCACCAGCAGCACTCTGATGACAAGTCCGGTTGCCAAAAACATTCAGTACTTC. Protein product: CATSSTLMTSPVAKNIQYF.

The chain links TRBV19 to TRBJ1-1; TRBD1 aligns across 7 bases. The CDR3 has 13 residues. The J segment lost 5 bases and the V segment lost 3 bases, leaving 3 bases of the junction unmatched. CDR1 LNHDA and CDR2 SQIVND come from the germline V gene (reference sequence). CDR3 region: CASSMGRGTEAFF. The CDR3, as DNA: TGTGCCAGTAGTATGGGCAGGGGGACTGAAGCTTTCTTT.

This rearrangement joins TRBV27 to TRBJ2-5; D might be TRBD1 (5 bases). The J call is in doubt because the DNA end fits TRBJ2-7 better. The CDR3 totals 14 residues. From germline, CDR1 is MNHEY and CDR2 SMNVEV (reference sequence). CDR3 loop: CASSFSGPSYEQYF. The CDR3 DNA reads as TGTGCCAGCAGTTTTTCAGGGCCCTCCTACGAGCAGTACTTC.

The V and J genes are TRBV11-3 and TRBJ2-3, with D perhaps TRBD1 or TRBD2 (5 bases each). This CDR3 comprises 12 residues. The V end lost 1 base, the J end lost 8 bases, and 7 bases lay between the germline ends. CDR1 and CDR2 (germline): SGHNT, YENEEA. The CDR3 sequence is CASSLVGTTQYF. CDR3 nucleotides: TGTGCCAGCAGCTTAGTGGGGACTACGCAGTATTTT.